This is a list of T cell receptor beta chains from one sample in a study of cytomegalovirus exposure and HLA in healthy donors. TCRdb's copy holds only in-frame clones and misses some; the assay was immunoSEQ multiplex PCR. The sample yields approximately 30,000 clones, less than 75% seen once. Sequencing input: PBMCs. The receptors originated from a man aged 35 to 55 in good health and CMV-seropositive. Both conserved end residues are part of each CDR3. The D gene is left open where the match is weak. Clone size, where shown, is once, few, many, or a class for clones that have expanded.

cdr3_length,v_call,d_call,clone_size,j_call,cdr3_aa,cdr3_nt
14,TRBV10-3,TRBD1,few,TRBJ2-7,CAIRTGDKTYEQYF,TGTGCCATCAGGACAGGGGACAAAACCTACGAGCAGTACTTC
17,TRBV4-2,TRBD2,-,TRBJ2-5,CASSQETSGGAGKTQYF,TGTGCCAGCAGCCAAGAGACTAGCGGGGGGGCCGGAAAGACCCAGTACTTC
14,TRBV28,-,-,TRBJ2-5,CASSLPRGQETQYF,TGTGCCAGCAGTTTGCCCCGGGGGCAAGAGACCCAGTACTTC
17,TRBV10-2,-,-,TRBJ2-3,CASSESWAGRSKDTQYF,TGCGCCAGCAGTGAGTCGTGGGCGGGGCGGTCGAAAGATACGCAGTATTTT
15,TRBV2,-,-,TRBJ2-3,CASSDLGGDADTQYF,TGTGCCAGCAGTGACCTGGGGGGTGACGCAGATACGCAGTATTTT
16,TRBV7-8,-,-,TRBJ1-2,CASSSPDGSSNYGYTF,TGTGCCAGCAGCTCCCCCGACGGGAGCTCTAACTATGGCTACACCTTC
15,TRBV4-1,-,few,TRBJ1-4,CASSRGTTTNEKLFF,TGCGCCAGCAGCCGCGGAACGACAACTAATGAAAAACTGTTTTTT
12,TRBV11-2,-,-,TRBJ2-3,CASSPKGDTQYF,TGTGCCAGCAGCCCGAAGGGGGATACGCAGTATTTT
18,TRBV28,TRBD2,few,TRBJ2-3,CASSSPWGRGVNTDTQYF,TGTGCCAGCAGTTCCCCCTGGGGGCGGGGGGTTAACACAGATACGCAGTATTTT
14,TRBV12-5,-,-,TRBJ1-1,CASGLTGMNTEAFF,TGTGCTAGTGGTTTGACAGGGATGAACACTGAAGCTTTCTTT
14,TRBV4-1,TRBD1,once,TRBJ1-2,CASSPYGTEGGYTF,TGCGCCAGCAGCCCCTATGGGACAGAGGGGGGCTACACCTTC
18,TRBV7-6,TRBD2,once,TRBJ2-3,CASSFLGTSGGRTDTQYF,TGTGCCAGCAGCTTCTTAGGGACTAGCGGGGGACGCACAGATACGCAGTATTTT
16,TRBV28,TRBD1,-,TRBJ2-2,CASSLGTAPRGRELFF,TGTGCCAGCAGCCTGGGGACAGCCCCCAGAGGGAGGGAGCTGTTTTTT
14,TRBV9,TRBD1,-,TRBJ2-1,CASSGRDRGYEQFF,TGTGCCAGCAGCGGCCGGGACAGGGGTTATGAGCAGTTCTTC
14,TRBV5-6,-,-,TRBJ2-3,CASSLQGSSDTQYF,TGTGCCAGCAGCCTTCAGGGGTCCTCAGATACGCAGTATTTT
15,TRBV4-1,-,-,TRBJ2-3,CASSLSETVADTQYF,TGCGCCAGCAGCCTAAGCGAGACAGTGGCAGATACGCAGTATTTT
16,TRBV7-8,TRBD1,-,TRBJ2-3,CASSQGQGARTDTQYF,TGTGCCAGCAGCCAGGGACAGGGGGCTCGCACAGATACGCAGTATTTT
18,TRBV23-1,TRBD1,few,TRBJ1-5,CASSQSDRDGGVNQPQHF,TGCGCCAGCAGTCAATCCGACAGGGACGGCGGAGTCAATCAGCCCCAGCATTTT
11,TRBV5-6,-,-,TRBJ2-2,CASSLHQELFF,TGTGCCAGCAGCTTACACCAGGAGCTGTTTTTT
12,TRBV29-1,TRBD1,-,TRBJ1-3,CSVRQGADTIYF,TGCAGCGTCAGACAGGGGGCGGACACCATATATTTT
17,TRBV19,TRBD2,-,TRBJ2-6,CASSRLAGGRGANVLTF,TGTGCCAGTAGCCGACTAGCGGGGGGGCGTGGGGCCAACGTCCTGACTTTC
15,TRBV9,-,few,TRBJ2-2,CASSPGPGNTGELFF,TGTGCCAGCAGTCCAGGCCCGGGAAACACCGGGGAGCTGTTTTTT
12,TRBV18,-,-,TRBJ1-5,CASSLTGQPQHF,TGTGCCAGCTCACTAACGGGTCAGCCCCAGCATTTT
14,TRBV6-1,TRBD2,-,TRBJ2-7,CASSEDGLAYEQYF,TGTGCCAGCAGTGAAGATGGACTAGCGTACGAGCAGTACTTC
15,TRBV5-5,-,-,TRBJ2-2,CASSLLTANTGELFF,TGTGCCAGCAGCTTGCTTACTGCGAACACCGGGGAGCTGTTTTTT
16,TRBV2,-,-,TRBJ1-2,CASSEWLPQNARGYTF,TGTGCCAGCAGTGAATGGCTGCCCCAAAATGCGCGGGGCTACACCTTC
13,TRBV7-2,-,few,TRBJ1-1,CASSNSRNTEAFF,TGTGCCAGCAGCAACAGTAGGAACACTGAAGCTTTCTTT
14,TRBV16,-,-,TRBJ1-6,CASSQDWANSPLHF,TGTGCCAGCAGCCAGGACTGGGCGAATTCACCCCTCCACTTT
14,TRBV2,TRBD1,-,TRBJ1-6,CASSGGQGRTPLHF,TGTGCCAGCAGTGGGGGACAGGGAAGGACACCCCTCCACTTT
17,TRBV28,TRBD1,-,TRBJ1-3,CASSLSGQGASGNTIYF,TGTGCCAGCAGTTTAAGCGGACAGGGGGCCTCTGGAAACACCATATATTTT
13,TRBV2,-,-,TRBJ2-5,CASRVLVQETQYF,TGTGCCAGCAGGGTTCTAGTTCAAGAGACCCAGTACTTC
14,TRBV7-9,-,-,TRBJ2-1,CASSPIRGKGEQFF,TGTGCCAGCAGCCCCATCCGGGGAAAAGGAGAGCAGTTCTTC
13,TRBV29-1,-,-,TRBJ1-2,CSVVVREGYGYTF,TGCAGCGTTGTCGTACGGGAAGGCTATGGCTACACCTTC
14,TRBV6-9,-,-,TRBJ2-3,CASSYCDNRDTQYF,TGTGCCAGCAGTTATTGCGATAACAGAGATACGCAGTATTTT
13,TRBV7-3,TRBD1,-,TRBJ2-3,CASSLDRGDTQYF,TGTGCCAGCAGCTTGGACAGGGGAGATACGCAGTATTTT
14,TRBV7-9,-,-,TRBJ2-7,CASSSAGQTYEQYF,TGTGCCAGCAGCTCGGCGGGCCAGACCTACGAGCAGTACTTC
15,TRBV5-8,TRBD1,few,TRBJ1-5,CASSGGTGVNQPQHF,TGTGCCAGCAGCGGCGGGACAGGGGTCAATCAGCCCCAGCATTTT
15,TRBV10-2,-,-,TRBJ1-6,CASSDGDSYNSPLHF,TGCGCCAGCTCGGACGGGGACTCCTATAATTCACCCCTCCACTTT
13,TRBV6-5,-,-,TRBJ2-7,CASSSQGRNEQYF,TGTGCCAGCAGTTCACAGGGAAGGAACGAGCAGTACTTC
15,TRBV2,-,-,TRBJ2-1,CASSELRSSYNEQFF,TGTGCCAGCAGTGAACTGAGAAGCTCCTACAATGAGCAGTTCTTC
15,TRBV6-1,-,few,TRBJ2-1,CASSERGLAYNEQFF,TGTGCCAGCAGTGAACGGGGACTGGCCTACAATGAGCAGTTCTTC
15,TRBV5-4,TRBD1,-,TRBJ1-1,CASSSRQGSNTEAFF,TGTGCCAGCAGCTCAAGACAGGGAAGTAACACTGAAGCTTTCTTT
16,TRBV28,-,-,TRBJ1-5,CASSPTAGFANQPQHF,TGTGCCAGCAGCCCCACGGCGGGATTCGCCAATCAGCCCCAGCATTTT
18,TRBV5-1,TRBD1,-,TRBJ2-5,CASNTGGLGQGGSETQYF,TGCGCCAGCAACACTGGAGGTCTGGGACAGGGGGGGTCAGAGACCCAGTACTTC
14,TRBV11-2,TRBD2,-,TRBJ2-7,CASSRGGKSYEQYF,TGTGCCAGCAGCCGGGGGGGGAAATCCTACGAGCAGTACTTC